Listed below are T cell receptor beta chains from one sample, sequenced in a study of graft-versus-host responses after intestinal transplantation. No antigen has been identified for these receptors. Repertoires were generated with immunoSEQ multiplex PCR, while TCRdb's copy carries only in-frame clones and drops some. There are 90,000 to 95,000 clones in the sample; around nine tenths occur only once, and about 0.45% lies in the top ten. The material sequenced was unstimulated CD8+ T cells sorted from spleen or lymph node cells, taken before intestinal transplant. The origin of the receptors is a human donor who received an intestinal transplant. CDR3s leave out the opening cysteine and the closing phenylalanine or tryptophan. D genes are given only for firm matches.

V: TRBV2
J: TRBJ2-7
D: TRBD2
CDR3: ASSEFLAGGEQY

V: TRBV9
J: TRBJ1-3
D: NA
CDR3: ASSQDFSGNTIY

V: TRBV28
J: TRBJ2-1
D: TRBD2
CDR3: AGGDPYNEQF

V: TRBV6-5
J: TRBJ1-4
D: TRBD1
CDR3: ASSEGTGGEKLF

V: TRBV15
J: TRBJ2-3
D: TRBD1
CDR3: ATSSVPGQSTDTQY

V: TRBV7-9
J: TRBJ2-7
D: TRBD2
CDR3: ASSPGGGPGTYEQY

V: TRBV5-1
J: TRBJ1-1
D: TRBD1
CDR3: ASSLVSPTGRFMNTEAF

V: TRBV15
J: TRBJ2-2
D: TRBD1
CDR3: ATAFDRGNAGELF

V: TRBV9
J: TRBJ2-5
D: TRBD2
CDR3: VSSAPGGDGYQETQY

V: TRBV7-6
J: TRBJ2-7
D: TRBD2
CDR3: ASSPGLAGRSSYEQY

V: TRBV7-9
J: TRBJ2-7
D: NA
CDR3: ASSSRGSYEQY

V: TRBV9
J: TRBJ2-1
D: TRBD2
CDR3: ASSVAGLAKRDEQF

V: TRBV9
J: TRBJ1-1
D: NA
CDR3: ASSVSENTEAF

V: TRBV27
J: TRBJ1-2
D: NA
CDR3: ASSLTDSGGGYT

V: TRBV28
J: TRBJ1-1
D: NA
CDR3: ASSSRGGYGTEAF

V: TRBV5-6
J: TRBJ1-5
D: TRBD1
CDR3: ASSFAGGGNQPQH

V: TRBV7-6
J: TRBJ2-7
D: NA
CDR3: ASSSLESEQY

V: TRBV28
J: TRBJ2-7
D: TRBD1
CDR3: ASSLLTGDEQY

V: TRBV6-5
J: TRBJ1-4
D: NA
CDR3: ASSYGGSEKLF

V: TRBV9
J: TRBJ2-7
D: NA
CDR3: ASGRDRSSYEQY

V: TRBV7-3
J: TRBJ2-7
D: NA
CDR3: ASSPSAGYEQY

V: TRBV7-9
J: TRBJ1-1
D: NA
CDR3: ASSLTPGLNTEAF

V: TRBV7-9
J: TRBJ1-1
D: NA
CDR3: ASSLGALLNTEAF

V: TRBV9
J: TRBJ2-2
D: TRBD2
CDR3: ASSVTSGSTGELF

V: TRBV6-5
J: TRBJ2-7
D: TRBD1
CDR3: ASSGTGYEQY

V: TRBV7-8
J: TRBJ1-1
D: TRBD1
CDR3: ASSLVRDRTEAF

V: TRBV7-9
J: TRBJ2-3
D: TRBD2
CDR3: ASSLVRAGGPSDTQY

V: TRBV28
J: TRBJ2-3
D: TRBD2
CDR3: ASTPSSGMGY

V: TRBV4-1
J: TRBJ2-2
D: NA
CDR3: ASRRGRETGELF

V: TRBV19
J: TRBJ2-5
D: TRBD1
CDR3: ASSRTGGNGETQY

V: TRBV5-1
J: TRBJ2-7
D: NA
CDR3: ASSFRGEIYEQY

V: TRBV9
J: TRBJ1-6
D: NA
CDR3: ASSVDGTGSYNSPLH

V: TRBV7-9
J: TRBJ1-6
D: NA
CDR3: ASSLPGDYSPLH

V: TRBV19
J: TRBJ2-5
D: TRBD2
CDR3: ASSRTSGRVETQY

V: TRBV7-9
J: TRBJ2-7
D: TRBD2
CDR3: ASSLPGTSGRESSYEQY

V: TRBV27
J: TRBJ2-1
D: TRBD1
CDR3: ASSLRDREVNEQF

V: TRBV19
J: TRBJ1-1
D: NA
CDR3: ASSTYMNTEAF

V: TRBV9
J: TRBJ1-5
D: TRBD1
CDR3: ASSPGQGGGQPQH

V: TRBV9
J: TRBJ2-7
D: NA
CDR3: ASSVAGPYEQY

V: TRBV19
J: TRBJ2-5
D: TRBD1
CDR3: ATRTGEETQY

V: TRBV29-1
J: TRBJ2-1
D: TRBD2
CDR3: SVGTSGRSNEQF

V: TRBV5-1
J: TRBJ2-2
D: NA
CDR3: ASSPDFPGAGELF

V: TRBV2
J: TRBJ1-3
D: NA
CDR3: ASSEVARNTIY

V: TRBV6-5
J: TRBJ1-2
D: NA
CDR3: ASSTGGPLDGYT

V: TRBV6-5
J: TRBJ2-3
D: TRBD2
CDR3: ASRSAGGRDTQY

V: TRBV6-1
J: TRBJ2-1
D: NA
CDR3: ASSEADDSSYNEQF

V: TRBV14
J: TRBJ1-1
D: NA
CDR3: ASSQYTEAF

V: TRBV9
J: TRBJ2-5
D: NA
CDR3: ASSVESDGETQY